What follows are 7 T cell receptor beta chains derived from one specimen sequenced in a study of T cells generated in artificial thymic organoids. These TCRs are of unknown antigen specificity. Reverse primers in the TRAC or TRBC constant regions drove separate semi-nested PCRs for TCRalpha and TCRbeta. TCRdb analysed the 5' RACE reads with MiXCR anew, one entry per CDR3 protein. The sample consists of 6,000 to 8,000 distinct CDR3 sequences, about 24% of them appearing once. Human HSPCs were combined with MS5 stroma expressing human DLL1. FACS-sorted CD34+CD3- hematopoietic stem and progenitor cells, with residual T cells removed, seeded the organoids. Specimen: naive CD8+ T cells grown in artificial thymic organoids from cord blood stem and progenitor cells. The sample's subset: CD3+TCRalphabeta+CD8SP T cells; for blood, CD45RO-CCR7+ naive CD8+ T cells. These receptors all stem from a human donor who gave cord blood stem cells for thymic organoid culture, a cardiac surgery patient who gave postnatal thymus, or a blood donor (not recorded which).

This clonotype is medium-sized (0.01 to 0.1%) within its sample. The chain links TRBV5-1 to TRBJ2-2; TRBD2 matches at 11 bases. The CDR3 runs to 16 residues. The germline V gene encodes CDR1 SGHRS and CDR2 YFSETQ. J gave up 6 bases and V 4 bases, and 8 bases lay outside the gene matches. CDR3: CASSPEGTSGPGELFF. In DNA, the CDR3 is TGCGCCAGCAGCCCTGAAGGGACTAGCGGCCCCGGGGAGCTGTTTTTT.

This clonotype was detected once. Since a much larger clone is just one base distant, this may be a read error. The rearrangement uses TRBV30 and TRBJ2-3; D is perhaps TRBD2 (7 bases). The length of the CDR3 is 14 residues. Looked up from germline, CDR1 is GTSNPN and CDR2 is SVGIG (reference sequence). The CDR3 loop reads CAWSVGAGADMQYF. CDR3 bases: TGTGCCTGGAGTGTAGGGGCGGGGGCAGATATGCAGTATTTT.

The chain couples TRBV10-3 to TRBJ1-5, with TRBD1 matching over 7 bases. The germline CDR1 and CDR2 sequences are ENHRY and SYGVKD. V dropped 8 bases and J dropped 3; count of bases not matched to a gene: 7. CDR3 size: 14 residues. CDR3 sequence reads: CAIGGTGANQPQHF. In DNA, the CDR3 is TGTGCCATCGGGGGCACAGGGGCCAATCAGCCCCAGCATTTT.

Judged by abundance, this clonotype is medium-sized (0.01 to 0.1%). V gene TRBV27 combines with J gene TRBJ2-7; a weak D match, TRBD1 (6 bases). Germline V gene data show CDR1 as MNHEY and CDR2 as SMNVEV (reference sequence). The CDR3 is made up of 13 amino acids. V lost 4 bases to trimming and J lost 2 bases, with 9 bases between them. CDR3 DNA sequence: TGTGCCAGCAGTTATCGGGACACCTACGAGCAGTACTTC. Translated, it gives CASSYRDTYEQYF.

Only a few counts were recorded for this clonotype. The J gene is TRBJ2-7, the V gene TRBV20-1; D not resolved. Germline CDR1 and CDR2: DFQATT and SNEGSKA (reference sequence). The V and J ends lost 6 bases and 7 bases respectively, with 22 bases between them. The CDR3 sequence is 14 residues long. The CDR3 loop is CSAWSLMSVGEQYF. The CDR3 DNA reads TGCAGTGCGTGGTCATTAATGTCGGTGGGGGAGCAGTACTTC.

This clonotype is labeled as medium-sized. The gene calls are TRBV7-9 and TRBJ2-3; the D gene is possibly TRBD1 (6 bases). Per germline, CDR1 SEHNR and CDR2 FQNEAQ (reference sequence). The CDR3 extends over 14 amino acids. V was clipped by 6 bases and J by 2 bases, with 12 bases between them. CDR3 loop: CASRSTGFTDTQYF. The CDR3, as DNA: TGTGCCAGCAGATCCACAGGGTTCACAGATACGCAGTATTTT.

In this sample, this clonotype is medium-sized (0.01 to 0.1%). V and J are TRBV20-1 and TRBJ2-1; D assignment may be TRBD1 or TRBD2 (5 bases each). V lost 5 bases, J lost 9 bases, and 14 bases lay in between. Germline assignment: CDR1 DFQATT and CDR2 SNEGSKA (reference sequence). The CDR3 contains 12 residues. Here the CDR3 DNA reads TGCAGTGCTCCGGGACCTTCAATTGAGCAGTTCTTC. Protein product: CSAPGPSIEQFF.